This TCR beta chain appears in the sequencing data of a study of identical twins. Study-wide findings and caveats: The presence of invariant MAIT and iNKT cells could partly confound analyses of zero-insertion sequences. Models predicted less out-of-frame TCR alpha sharing in monozygotic twins than was found.

The length of the CDR3 is 15 residues. The V and J ends lost 2 bases and 7 bases respectively, with 14 bases between them. Concerning this clonotype: Its matching antigen is unknown.

Template switching, a step in the protocol, added a universal primer site, and cDNA carried unique molecular identifiers. Using its own MiXCR run on the 5' RACE reads, TCRdb lists one record per CDR3 protein. The data hold 470,000 or so distinct CDR3 sequences, with 20% to 25% observed a single time. The sample was also reused in another study, on T cells expressing NK-cell markers. That publication notes: Once again these clonotypes came out on top in the CD3+CD56-NKG2C+ fraction of a handful of donors.

The chain uses TRBV12-3 or TRBV12-4 and TRBJ2-2, with TRBD1 as a possible D gene (6 bases). The sequencing sample was made of CD4+ T cells sorted from blood. The sequence was collected from a woman aged 18-35 years in good health. The CDR3 is CASSLRDTAYGELFF. CDR3 nucleotides: TGTGCCAGCAGTTTAAGGGACACTGCCTACGGGGAGCTGTTTTTT.